This T cell receptor beta chain was retrieved from a study of T cell clones after liver transplantation. Study-wide background: As an antigen-independent comparator, third-party-reactive TCRbeta sequences came from pre-transplant mixed lymphocyte reactions. Tolerance: complete withdrawal held at least one year, liver enzymes staying within twice normal. Points from the study as a whole: Compared with third party-reactive sequences, donor-reactive ones declined more, independent of withdrawal success.

The germline V gene encodes CDR1 SGHTA and CDR2 FQGNSA. The CDR3 length is 15 residues. Trimming pared 2 bases from V and 6 bases from J, leaving 14 bases between. This clone was counted a few times. Its target is unknown. Sequencing was performed with immunoSEQ multiplex PCR; in TCRdb, only in-frame clones are kept and a portion is missing. The table includes more than 95,000 clones, approximately 85% detected once. The source was CD4+ T cells from blood, collected before liver transplant. This sequence joins TRBV7-2 and TRBJ1-5, with D possibly TRBD1 on 6 matching bases. This TCR derives from a human donor who received a liver transplant. The CDR3 region is CASSLNLGGGQPQHF. CDR3 coding DNA: TGTGCCAGCAGCTTAAATTTAGGGGGAGGTCAGCCCCAGCATTTT.